The 17 T cell receptor beta chains presented below share a single source sample, sequenced in a study of T cells in narcolepsy. TCRdb keeps only in-frame clones here, not all; method: immunoSEQ multiplex PCR. This sample has some 30,000 clones, with about 89% found just once. Specimen: memory (CD45RA-) CD4+ T cells from blood. Receptor source: a human donor in good health.

Concerning this clone itself: This CDR3 is also generated by other DNA sequences in the sample. J is TRBJ1-5 and V is TRBV19; D is uncertain. Between the trimmed V and J ends, which lost 7 bases and 3 bases, there was a span of 10 bases. Germline lookup yields CDR1 LNHDA and CDR2 SQIVND (reference sequence). This CDR3 has 13 amino acids. CDR3 amino acids: CASMFSSNQPQHF. The CDR3 region has the DNA TGTGCCAGTATGTTTTCTTCCAATCAGCCCCAGCATTTT.

This clone ranks as medium-sized. The chain joins TRBV19 to TRBJ2-2, with 9 bases fitting TRBD2. V trimming: 8 bases; J trimming: 7 bases; junction bases outside the gene matches: 8. This CDR3 spans 14 amino acids. Germline CDR1 reads LNHDA; CDR2 reads SQIVND (reference sequence). The CDR3: CASSRGRDNGELFF. As DNA, the CDR3 is TGTGCCAGTTCGCGCGGGAGGGATAACGGGGAGCTGTTTTTT.

The chain couples TRBV28 to TRBJ1-2; weak D call: TRBD1 (6 bases). Germline V gene sequence: CDR1 MDHEN, CDR2 SYDVKM. V dropped 6 bases and J dropped 4 bases, with 15 bases sitting between them. CDR3 length equals 14 residues. The CDR3 DNA follows: TGTGCCAGCAGCCCTGGGGGGGCCGGCTATGGCTACACCTTC. Translation gives CASSPGGAGYGYTF.

The chain links TRBV19 to TRBJ1-4; D is possibly TRBD1 (5 bases). The CDR3 contains 15 residues. Trimming cost V 4 bases and J 4 bases, with 13 bases left between them. Germline V CDR1 and CDR2: LNHDA, SQIVND (reference sequence). The CDR3 region is CASSTPRGNNEKLFF. CDR3 bases: TGTGCCAGTAGTACCCCTCGGGGGAATAATGAAAAACTGTTTTTT.

This clone turned up a few times. The V gene is TRBV2, the J gene TRBJ1-3, with 7 bases aligning to TRBD1. This CDR3 comprises 17 residues. Germline CDR1 SNHLY, CDR2 FYNNEI. V lost 4 bases to trimming and J lost 0 bases; unmatched junction nucleotides: 9. The CDR3 nucleotides are TGTGCCAGCAGTGTTGCAGGGCAGGGGGGCTCTGGAAACACCATATATTTT. It codes for CASSVAGQGGSGNTIYF.

This chain uses TRBV9 with TRBJ2-4; 7 bases are a match to TRBD1. The CDR3 covers 16 residues. J lost 8 bases, V lost 2 bases, and 13 bases had no gene match. CDR1 is SGDLS, CDR2 YYNGEE, per germline. The CDR3 protein is CASSVGVSRGLDIQYF. The CDR3 region has the DNA TGTGCCAGCAGCGTTGGGGTATCCAGGGGGTTGGACATTCAGTACTTC.

This rearrangement joins TRBV5-5 to TRBJ2-7; TRBD1 matches at 7 bases. Trimming removed 1 base from V and 1 base from J; junction bases left unmatched: 2. Germline V gives CDR1 SGHKS, CDR2 YYEKEE (reference sequence). This CDR3 comprises 14 residues. The CDR3 is CASSLRQGSYEQYF. DNA for the CDR3: TGTGCCAGCAGCTTGAGACAGGGTTCCTACGAGCAGTACTTC.

This clone was seen more than once but under ten times. This chain connects TRBV15 to TRBJ2-1; possible D gene TRBD2, 6 bases. CDR1 is LNHNV, CDR2 YYDKDF, per germline (reference sequence). The CDR3 totals 16 residues. With 3 bases removed from V and 2 bases from J, the gap between germline ends came to 14 bases. The CDR3 loop is CATSSQLATAYNEQFF. The DNA of the CDR3 is TGTGCCACCAGCAGCCAACTAGCAACTGCCTACAATGAGCAGTTCTTC.

This chain connects TRBV5-8 to TRBJ2-5; 14 bases match TRBD2. Germline V gene data show CDR1 as SGHTS and CDR2 as YDEGEE. The V segment lost 3 bases and the J segment 5 bases; nucleotides outside the gene matches: 3. The CDR3 contains 15 residues. CDR3 sequence (DNA): TGTGCCAGCAGCTCGGGACTAGCGGGAGTTGAGACCCAGTACTTC. Translated: CASSSGLAGVETQYF. The full variable domain, with the rest looked up from reference TRBV5-8 and TRBJ2-5, is EAGVTQSPTHLIKTRGQQATLRCSPISGHTSVYWYQQALGLGLQFLLWYDEGEERNRGNFPPRFSGRQFPNYSSELNVNALELEDSALYLCASSSGLAGVETQYFGPGTRLLVL.

This clone has just one count. J is TRBJ2-5 and V is TRBV11-2; 8 bases line up with TRBD2. The ends lost 5 bases at V and 1 base at J; junction bases unmatched: 3. Germline V gene lookup returns CDR1 SGHAT and CDR2 FQNNGV. There are 14 residues in the CDR3. The DNA of the CDR3 is TGTGCCAGCAGCACGGGAGGGCTCCAAGAGACCCAGTACTTC. Translating it yields CASSTGGLQETQYF. The full variable domain, in which reference TRBV11-2 and TRBJ2-5 provide the parts outside the CDR3, is EAGVAQSPRYKIIEKRQSVAFWCNPISGHATLYWYQQILGQGPKLLIQFQNNGVVDDSQLPKDRFSAERLKGVDSTLKIQPAKLEDSAVYLCASSTGGLQETQYFGPGTRLLVL.

The rearrangement uses TRBV7-9 and TRBJ2-1; 12 nucleotides align to TRBD2. Germline V gene lookup returns CDR1 SEHNR and CDR2 FQNEAQ (reference sequence). CDR3 size: 14 residues. Germline trimming cut 6 bases from V and 15 bases from J; bases unmatched to any gene: 12. The CDR3 sequence is CASSRTSGKGEGFF. In nucleotides, the CDR3 is TGTGCCAGCAGTCGGACTAGCGGGAAGGGTGAGGGGTTCTTC.

This chain joins TRBV2 and TRBJ1-6; 7 nucleotides agree with TRBD1. The CDR3 is 15 amino acids. CDR1 is SNHLY and CDR2 is FYNNEI in the germline V gene. Trimming removed 3 bases from V and 9 bases from J; junction bases left unmatched: 8. This chain's CDR3 is CASSERQGKLSPLHF. Here the CDR3 DNA reads TGTGCCAGCAGTGAGAGACAGGGAAAACTTTCACCCCTCCACTTT.

The genes are TRBV28 and TRBJ1-4; 8 bases align to TRBD1. V gave up 4 bases and J gave up 3 bases; unmatched junction bases: 4. The CDR3 covers 15 residues. CDR1 and CDR2 from the germline V gene are MDHEN and SYDVKM. CDR3 bases: TGTGCCAGCAGTTCTTGGGGACAGGCTAATGAAAAACTGTTTTTT. Protein: CASSSWGQANEKLFF.

The rearrangement joins TRBV27 to TRBJ1-3, with D uncertain. CDR3 length equals 12 residues. V was trimmed by 3 bases and J by 6 bases, leaving 6 bases between them. Germline CDR1 reads MNHEY; CDR2 reads SMNVEV (reference sequence). For the CDR3, the DNA is TGTGCCAGCAGTTTTGGAGAAAACACCATATATTTT. This codes for CASSFGENTIYF.

The chain links TRBV6-5 to TRBJ2-1; D is possibly TRBD2 (6 bases). From germline, CDR1 is MNHEY and CDR2 SVGAGI. V lost 7 bases and J 7 bases, leaving 20 bases between the germline ends. The CDR3 is made up of 15 amino acids. The CDR3 DNA sequence: TGTGCCAGCAAGAGCCCCTCGACGGGGGAGAATGAGCAGTTCTTC. It specifies CASKSPSTGENEQFF.

This clone has just one count. The CDR3 spells CASSLATVRTDTQYF. The CDR3, as DNA: TGTGCCAGCAGCTTAGCAACGGTTCGCACAGATACGCAGTATTTT. The rearrangement links TRBV7-8 to TRBJ2-3, with D unclear. CDR1 is SGHVS and CDR2 is FQNEAQ in the germline V gene. CDR3 size: 15 residues. With 0 bases removed from V and 1 base from J, the gap between germline ends came to 8 bases.

The chain uses TRBV7-3 and TRBJ2-3, with 9 bases lining up with TRBD2. This CDR3 region has 15 residues. Trimming removed 5 bases from V and 1 base from J; junction bases left unmatched: 4. The germline gives CDR1 SGHTA, CDR2 FQGTGA. CDR3 DNA: TGTGCCAGCAGCGTAGCGGGAGAGCGCACAGATACGCAGTATTTT. It codes for CASSVAGERTDTQYF.